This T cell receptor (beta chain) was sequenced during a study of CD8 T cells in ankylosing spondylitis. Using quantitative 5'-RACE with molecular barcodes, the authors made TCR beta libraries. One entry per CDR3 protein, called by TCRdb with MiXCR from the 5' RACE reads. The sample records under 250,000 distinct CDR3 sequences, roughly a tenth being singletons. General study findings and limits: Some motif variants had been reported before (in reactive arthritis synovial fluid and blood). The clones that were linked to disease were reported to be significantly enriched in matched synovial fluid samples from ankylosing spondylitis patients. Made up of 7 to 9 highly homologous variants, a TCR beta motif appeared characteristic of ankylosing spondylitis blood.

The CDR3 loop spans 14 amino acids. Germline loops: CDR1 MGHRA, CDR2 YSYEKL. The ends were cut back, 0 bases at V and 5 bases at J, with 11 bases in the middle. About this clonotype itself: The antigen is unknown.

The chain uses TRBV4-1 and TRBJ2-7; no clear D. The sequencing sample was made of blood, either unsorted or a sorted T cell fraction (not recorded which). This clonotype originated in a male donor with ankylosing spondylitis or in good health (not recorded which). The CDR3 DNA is TGCGCCAGCAGCCAAGAGGGTCCCCAGGACGAGCAGTACTTC. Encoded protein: CASSQEGPQDEQYF.